This T cell receptor beta chain emerged from a study of blood T cell repertoires in COVID-19. Turning to the study itself: Both acute and convalescent COVID-19 samples were obtained from the United States, Italy and Spain. T cells, B-cell-depleted T cells, or PBMCs supplied cDNA or gDNA.

Germline loops: CDR1 SGHTA, CDR2 FQGNSA. CDR3 size: 16 residues. V shed 1 base and J 5 bases; nucleotides not matched to a gene: 5. The repertoire was sequenced with immunoSEQ multiplex PCR; TCRdb's copy has only in-frame clones and lacks some. This sample has 46,000 or so clones; approximately 85% occur once, and the top ten carry about a third. Enrolled during active infection, Seattle patients were then followed longitudinally. The rearrangement uses TRBV7-2 and TRBJ2-5; TRBD2 agrees at 12 bases. Sequencing was done on a sample of peripheral blood. The clonotype comes from a woman over 75 with COVID-19, enrolled during active disease. For the CDR3, the DNA is TGTGCCAGCAGCTTAGACCGACTAGCGGGAGTTGAGACCCAGTACTTC. Encoded protein: CASSLDRLAGVETQYF.